A single sample gave rise to the 18 T cell receptor beta chains below, sequenced in a study of T cell changes during pregnancy in multiple sclerosis. The protocol was immunoSEQ multiplex PCR, while the TCRdb copy is restricted to in-frame clones and leaves out a portion. Among about 72,000 clones, about 90% were seen once, and the ten largest hold roughly 0.85%. Sample: peripheral blood, taken in the second trimester of pregnancy. These receptor sequences come from a female donor with multiple sclerosis, enrolled in a pregnancy study.

V and J are TRBV10-3 and TRBJ2-2; 7 nucleotides align to TRBD1. J was trimmed by 5 bases and V by 6 bases; bases with no gene match: 9. CDR1 and CDR2 from the germline V gene are ENHRY and SYGVKD. The CDR3 contains 15 residues. The CDR3 protein is CAISRQGESTGELFF. The CDR3 DNA reads as TGTGCCATCAGCCGCCAGGGGGAGTCAACCGGGGAGCTGTTTTTT.

The genes are TRBV5-1 and TRBJ1-2, with a possible D match to TRBD1 (6 bases). The CDR3 totals 16 residues. Germline values: CDR1 SGHRS, CDR2 YFSETQ. The V gene lost 2 bases and the J gene lost 5 bases, with 19 bases spanning the gap. The CDR3 loop is CASSFNRDTGRYGYTF. As DNA, the CDR3 is TGCGCCAGCAGCTTCAATAGGGACACCGGTCGTTATGGCTACACCTTC.

The chain recombines TRBV9 with TRBJ1-3, with a tentative D call TRBD1 (6 bases). Per the germline V gene, CDR1 is SGDLS and CDR2 is YYNGEE. The CDR3 extends over 14 amino acids. Trimming cost V 4 bases and J 4 bases, with 12 bases left between them. The CDR3 reads CASSSGDYGNTIYF. DNA for the CDR3: TGTGCCAGCAGCTCAGGGGATTACGGAAACACCATATATTTT.

V gene TRBV30 combines with J gene TRBJ2-7; 7 bases match TRBD1. The CDR3 runs 12 residues. With V trimmed by 4 bases and J by 0 bases, 0 bases remained unmatched. Germline lookup yields CDR1 GTSNPN and CDR2 SVGIG (reference sequence). CDR3 DNA: TGTGCCTGGAACAGGGGCTCCTACGAGCAGTACTTC. This translates into CAWNRGSYEQYF. The full variable domain, rest sourced from reference TRBV30 and TRBJ2-7, is SQTIHQWPATLVQPVGSPLSLECTVEGTSNPNLYWYRQAAGRGLQLLFYSVGIGQISSEVPQNLSASRPQDRQFILSSKKLLLSDSGFYLCAWNRGSYEQYFGPGTRLTVT.

V and J are TRBV19 and TRBJ2-3, with D maybe TRBD2 (7 bases). The V end lost 10 bases, the J end lost 1 base, and 12 bases lay between the germline ends. This CDR3 is 13 amino acids long. Germline V lookup: CDR1 LNHDA, CDR2 SQIVND (reference sequence). For the CDR3, the DNA is TGTGCCACACGGGGGGCTGGCACAGATACGCAGTATTTT. It translates to CATRGAGTDTQYF.

The chain carries TRBV7-2 and TRBJ2-4, with D perhaps TRBD1 (5 bases). Per germline, CDR1 SGHTA and CDR2 FQGNSA. The V gene lost 10 bases and the J gene lost 6 bases, with 10 bases spanning the gap. The CDR3 is 11 amino acids. In nucleotides, the CDR3 is TGTGCCACACAAGGGGCAAACATTCAGTACTTC. Translated: CATQGANIQYF.

V gene TRBV7-2 combines with J gene TRBJ2-5; TRBD2 matches 8 bases. The CDR3 loop spans 17 amino acids. The V gene end was trimmed by 4 bases and the J gene end by 5 bases; junction bases not matched to a gene: 15. In germline, CDR1 is SGHTA, CDR2 FQGNSA. CDR3 sequence (DNA): TGTGCCAGCAGCTACGGGCCGACTAGTCGGGAGGGGGAGACCCAGTACTTC. Encoded protein: CASSYGPTSREGETQYF.

In nucleotides, the CDR3 is TGTGCCAGTAGTATAGGTCCAGGTTCCTACGAGCAGTACTTC. The encoded protein is CASSIGPGSYEQYF. The chain links TRBV19 to TRBJ2-7; D remains ambiguous. From germline, CDR1 is LNHDA and CDR2 SQIVND (reference sequence). CDR3 length equals 14 residues. Trimming took 1 base from V and 1 from J, leaving 8 bases between them.

The chain couples TRBV11-3 to TRBJ2-5, with TRBD2 matching 7 bases. The CDR3 runs to 13 residues. Trimming cost V 6 bases and J 7 bases; bases outside gene matches: 8. The germline CDR1 and CDR2 sequences are SGHNT and YENEEA. CDR3 nucleotides: TGTGCCAGCAGTCCAGGAGGGGAGGGGACCCAGTACTTC. It is translated as CASSPGGEGTQYF. The entire variable domain, with the rest obtained from reference TRBV11-3 and TRBJ2-5, is as follows: EAGVVQSPRYKIIEKKQPVAFWCNPISGHNTLYWYLQNLGQGPELLIRYENEEAVDDSQLPKDRFSAERLKGVDSTLKIQPAELGDSAVYLCASSPGGEGTQYFGPGTRLLVL.

The V and J genes are TRBV7-3 and TRBJ2-7; tentatively, D is TRBD1 (6 bases). CDR1 and CDR2 (germline): SGHTA, FQGTGA. The CDR3 is 12 amino acids. V was clipped by 4 bases and J by 6 bases, with 10 bases between them. The DNA of the CDR3 is TGTGCCAGCAGCTACCAAGGGGGCGAGCAGTACTTC. Amino acid sequence: CASSYQGGEQYF.

This chain links TRBV19 with TRBJ1-1; D is unclear. CDR1 is LNHDA and CDR2 is SQIVND in the germline V gene (reference sequence). Deletions cut 5 bases from V and 7 bases from J, with 11 bases between. The length of the CDR3 is 12 residues. DNA for the CDR3: TGTGCCAGTAGTCCCCGGGTCTTTGAAGCTTTCTTT. Translation gives CASSPRVFEAFF.

The chain links TRBV5-1 to TRBJ2-1, with 9 bases aligning to TRBD2. The CDR3 contains 16 residues. Germline loops: CDR1 SGHRS, CDR2 YFSETQ. V lost 0 bases to trimming and J lost 8 bases; unmatched junction nucleotides: 9. This CDR3 reads CASSLALRGGRDEQFF. The DNA of the CDR3 is TGCGCCAGCAGCTTGGCGCTGCGGGGGGGCCGCGATGAGCAGTTCTTC. The full variable domain, rest sourced from reference TRBV5-1 and TRBJ2-1, is KAGVTQTPRYLIKTRGQQVTLSCSPISGHRSVSWYQQTPGQGLQFLFEYFSETQRNKGNFPGRFSGRQFSNSRSEMNVSTLELGDSALYLCASSLALRGGRDEQFFGPGTRLTVL.

This chain connects TRBV10-3 to TRBJ2-5; 10 nucleotides agree with TRBD2. The CDR3 has 16 residues. Germline-derived CDR1 and CDR2 are ENHRY and SYGVKD. After removal of 4 bases from V and 1 base from J, the junction contained 6 bases not matched to a gene. The DNA of the CDR3 is TGTGCCATCAGTGTCGGGGTAGCGGGGGGCCAAGAGACCCAGTACTTC. The encoded protein is CAISVGVAGGQETQYF.

The rearrangement uses TRBV7-8 and TRBJ2-7; perhaps TRBD1 as D (5 bases). Germline V gene sequence: CDR1 SGHVS, CDR2 FQNEAQ. The CDR3 loop spans 17 amino acids. Between the trimmed V and J ends, which lost 3 bases and 0 bases, there was a span of 18 bases. The CDR3 nucleotides are TGTGCCAGCAGCTTTACAAGACCAGGGCCATTCTCCTACGAGCAGTACTTC. Translation gives CASSFTRPGPFSYEQYF.

This chain's CDR3 is CASSLAEKGGKETQYF. DNA for the CDR3: TGTGCCAGCAGCTTAGCGGAAAAGGGGGGGAAAGAGACCCAGTACTTC. The chain couples TRBV7-6 to TRBJ2-5; a possible D gene is TRBD2 (7 bases). The germline CDR1 and CDR2 sequences are SGHVS and FNYEAQ. This CDR3 is 16 amino acids long. The V end was cut by 0 bases, the J end by 3 bases, with 14 bases between.

The V gene is TRBV5-6, the J gene TRBJ1-2, with 12 bases identical to TRBD1. From germline, CDR1 is SGHDT and CDR2 YYEEEE. V was pared by 4 bases and J by 6 bases, with 7 bases of the junction left unmatched. The CDR3 contains 15 residues. The CDR3 sequence is CASSPGQGAEDGYTF. In DNA, the CDR3 is TGTGCCAGCAGCCCGGGACAGGGGGCGGAAGATGGCTACACCTTC.

The chain combines TRBV7-2 with TRBJ2-5; tentative D call: TRBD1 (5 bases). Trimming removed 8 bases from V and 5 bases from J, with 18 bases in between. The CDR3 extends over 14 amino acids. From germline, CDR1 is SGHTA and CDR2 FQGNSA. CDR3 sequence (DNA): TGTGCCAGCGGCCTTCGTGGGCCAGGGGAGACCCAGTACTTC. Translating gives CASGLRGPGETQYF. The full variable domain, with the rest looked up from reference TRBV7-2 and TRBJ2-5, is GAGVSQSPSNKVTEKGKDVELRCDPISGHTALYWYRQSLGQGLEFLIYFQGNSAPDKSGLPSDRFSAERTGGSVSTLTIQRTQQEDSAVYLCASGLRGPGETQYFGPGTRLLVL.

The chain links TRBV4-1 to TRBJ2-2; D unclear. Deletions cut 8 bases from V and 0 bases from J, with 7 bases between. The CDR3 sequence is 13 residues long. Germline CDR1 reads MGHRA; CDR2 reads YSYEKL. Written as DNA, the CDR3 is TGCGCCAGCGGTCTAGCGAACACCGGGGAGCTGTTTTTT. Translating gives CASGLANTGELFF.